Sequencing of this TCR beta chain was carried out in a study of T cell changes during pregnancy in multiple sclerosis. Assay: immunoSEQ multiplex PCR; the TCRdb copy retains only in-frame clones and omits some. Counted here are just under 45,000 clones, roughly 90% occurring once; the ten biggest clones make up 0.55% to 0.7%. The CDR3 has 17 amino acids. Germline CDR1 is LGHNA and CDR2 is YNFKEQ. Trimming took off 0 bases at V and 3 bases at J, with 15 bases between the two ends. This clone appeared a few times. This chain uses TRBV4-2 with TRBJ2-1; TRBD2 is a possible D gene (5 bases). This specimen consisted of CD4+ T cells from peripheral blood mononuclear cells, obtained in the first trimester of pregnancy. This TCR came from a female donor with multiple sclerosis, enrolled in a pregnancy study. CDR3 region: CASSQDGAASRYNEQFF. DNA of the CDR3: TGTGCCAGCAGCCAAGATGGAGCAGCTAGCCGCTACAATGAGCAGTTCTTC.